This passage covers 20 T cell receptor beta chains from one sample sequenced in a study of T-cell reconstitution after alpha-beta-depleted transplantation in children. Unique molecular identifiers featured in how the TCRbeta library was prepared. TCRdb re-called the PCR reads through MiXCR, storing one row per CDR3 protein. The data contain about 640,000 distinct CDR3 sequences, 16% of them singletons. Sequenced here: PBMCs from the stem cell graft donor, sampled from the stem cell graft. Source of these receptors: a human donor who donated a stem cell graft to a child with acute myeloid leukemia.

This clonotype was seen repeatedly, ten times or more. In DNA, the CDR3 is TGCAGCGCATCGGACAGGGTAGGCGAGCAGTACGTC. Protein: CSASDRVGEQYV. The V gene is TRBV29-1, the J gene TRBJ2-7; TRBD1 matches at 8 bases. With V trimmed by 7 bases and J by 6 bases, 8 bases remained unmatched. This CDR3 has 12 residues. Germline CDR1 SQVTM, CDR2 ANQGSEA.

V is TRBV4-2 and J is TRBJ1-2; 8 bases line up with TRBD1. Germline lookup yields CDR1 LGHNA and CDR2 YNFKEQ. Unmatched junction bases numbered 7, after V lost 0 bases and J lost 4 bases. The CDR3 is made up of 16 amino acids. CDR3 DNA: TGTGCCAGCAGCCAAGATGATATCGGGACAGGCTATGGCTACACCTTC. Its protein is CASSQDDIGTGYGYTF.

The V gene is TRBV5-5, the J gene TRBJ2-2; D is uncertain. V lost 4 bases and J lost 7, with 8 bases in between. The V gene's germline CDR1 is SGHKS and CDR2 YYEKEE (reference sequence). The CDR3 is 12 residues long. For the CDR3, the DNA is TGTGCCAGCAGCAAGACGGGCGGGGAGCTGTTTTTT. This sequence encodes CASSKTGGELFF.

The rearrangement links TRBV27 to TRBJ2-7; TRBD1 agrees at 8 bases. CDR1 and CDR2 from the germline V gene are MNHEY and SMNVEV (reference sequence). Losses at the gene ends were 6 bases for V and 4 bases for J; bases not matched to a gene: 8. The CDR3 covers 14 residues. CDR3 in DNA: TGTGCCAGCAGCCGCTTGCGACAGGGGTACGAGCAGTACGTC. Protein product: CASSRLRQGYEQYV.

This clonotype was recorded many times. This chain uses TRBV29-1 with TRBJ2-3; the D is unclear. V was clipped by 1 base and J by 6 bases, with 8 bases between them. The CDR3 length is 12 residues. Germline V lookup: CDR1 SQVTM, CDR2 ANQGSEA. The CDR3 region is CSVEGRPDTQYF. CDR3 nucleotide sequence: TGCAGCGTTGAAGGTAGACCTGATACGCAGTATTTT.

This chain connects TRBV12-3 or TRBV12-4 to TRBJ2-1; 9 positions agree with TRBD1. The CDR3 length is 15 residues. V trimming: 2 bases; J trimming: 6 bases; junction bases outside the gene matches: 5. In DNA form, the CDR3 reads TGTGCCAGCAGTTTAAGGGGGACAGGGCCCAATGAGCAGTTCTTC. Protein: CASSLRGTGPNEQFF.

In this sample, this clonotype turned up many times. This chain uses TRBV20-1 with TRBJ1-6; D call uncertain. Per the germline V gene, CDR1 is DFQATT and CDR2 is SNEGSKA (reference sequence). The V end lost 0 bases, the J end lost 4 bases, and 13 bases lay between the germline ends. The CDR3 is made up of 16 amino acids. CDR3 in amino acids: CSARDVLQDYNSPLHF. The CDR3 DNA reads TGCAGTGCTAGAGATGTTCTGCAGGATTATAATTCACCCCTCCACTTT.

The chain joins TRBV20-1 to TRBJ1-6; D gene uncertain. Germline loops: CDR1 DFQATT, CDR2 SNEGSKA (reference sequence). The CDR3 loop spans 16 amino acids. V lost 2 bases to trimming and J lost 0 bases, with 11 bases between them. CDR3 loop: CSARTRRSSYNSPLHF. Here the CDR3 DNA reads TGCAGTGCTAGAACTCGACGGAGCTCCTATAATTCACCCCTCCACTTT.

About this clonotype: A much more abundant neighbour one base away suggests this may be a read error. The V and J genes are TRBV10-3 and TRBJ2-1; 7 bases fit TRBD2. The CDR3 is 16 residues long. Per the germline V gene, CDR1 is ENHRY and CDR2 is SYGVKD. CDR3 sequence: CAISESSLGGGNEHFF. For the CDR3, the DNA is TGTGCCATCAGTGAGTCGAGTCTTGGCGGGGGTAATGAGCATTTCTTC.

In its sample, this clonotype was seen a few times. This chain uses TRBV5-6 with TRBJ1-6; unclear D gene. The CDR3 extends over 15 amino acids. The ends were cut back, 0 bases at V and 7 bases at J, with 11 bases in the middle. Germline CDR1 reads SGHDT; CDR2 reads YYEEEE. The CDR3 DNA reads TGTGCCAGCAGCTTGGCCGTCGTTTCCAATTCACCCCTCCACTTT. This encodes CASSLAVVSNSPLHF.

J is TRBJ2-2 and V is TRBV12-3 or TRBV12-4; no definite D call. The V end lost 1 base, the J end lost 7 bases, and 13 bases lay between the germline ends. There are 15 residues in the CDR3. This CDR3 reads CASSLGTELSGELFF. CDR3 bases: TGTGCCAGCAGTTTAGGAACCGAGTTGAGCGGGGAGCTGTTTTTT.

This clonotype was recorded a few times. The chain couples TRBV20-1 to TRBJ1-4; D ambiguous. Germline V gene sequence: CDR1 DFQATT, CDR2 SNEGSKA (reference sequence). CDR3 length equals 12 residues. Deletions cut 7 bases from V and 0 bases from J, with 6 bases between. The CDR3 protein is CSGESTNEKLFF. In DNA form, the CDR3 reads TGCAGTGGAGAATCAACTAATGAAAAACTGTTTTTT.

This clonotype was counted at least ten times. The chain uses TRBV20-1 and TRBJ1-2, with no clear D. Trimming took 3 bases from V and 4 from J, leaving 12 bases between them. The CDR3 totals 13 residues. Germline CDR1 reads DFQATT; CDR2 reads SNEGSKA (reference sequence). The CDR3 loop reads CSARDQSGYGYTF. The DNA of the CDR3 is TGCAGTGCTAGGGACCAGAGCGGCTATGGCTACACCTTC.

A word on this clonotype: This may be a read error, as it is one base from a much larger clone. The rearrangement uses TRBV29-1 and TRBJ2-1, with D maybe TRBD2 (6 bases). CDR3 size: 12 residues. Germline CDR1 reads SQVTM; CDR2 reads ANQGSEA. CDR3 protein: CSGGLYYKEQFF. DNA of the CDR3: TGCAGCGGGGGACTTTACTACAAAGAGCAGTTCTTC.

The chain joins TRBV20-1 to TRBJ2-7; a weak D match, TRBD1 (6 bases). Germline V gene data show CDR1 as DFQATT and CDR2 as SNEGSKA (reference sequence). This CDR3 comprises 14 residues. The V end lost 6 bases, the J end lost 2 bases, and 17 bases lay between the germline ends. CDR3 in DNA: TGCAGTGCCGCACAGGGTCCGACAACCTACGAGCAGTACGTC. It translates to CSAAQGPTTYEQYV.

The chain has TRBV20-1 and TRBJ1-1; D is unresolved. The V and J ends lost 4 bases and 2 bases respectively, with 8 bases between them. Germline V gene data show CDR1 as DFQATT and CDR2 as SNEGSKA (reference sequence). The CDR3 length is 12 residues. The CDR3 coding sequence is TGCAGTGCTATGGAAGGCAACACTGAAGCTTTCTTT. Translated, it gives CSAMEGNTEAFF.

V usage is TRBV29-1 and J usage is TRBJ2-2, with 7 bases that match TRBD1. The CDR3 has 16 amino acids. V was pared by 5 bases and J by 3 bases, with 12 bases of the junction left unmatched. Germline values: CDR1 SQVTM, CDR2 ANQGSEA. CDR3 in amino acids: CSVTPGQPRHTGELFF. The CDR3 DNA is TGCAGCGTTACCCCGGGACAGCCTCGTCACACCGGGGAGCTGTTTTTT.

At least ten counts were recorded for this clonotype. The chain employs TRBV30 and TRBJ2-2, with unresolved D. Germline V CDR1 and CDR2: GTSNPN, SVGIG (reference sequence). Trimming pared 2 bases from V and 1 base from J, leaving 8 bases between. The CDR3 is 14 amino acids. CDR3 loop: CAWSRLQNTGELFF. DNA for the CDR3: TGTGCCTGGAGTAGGTTACAGAACACCGGGGAGCTGTTTTTT.

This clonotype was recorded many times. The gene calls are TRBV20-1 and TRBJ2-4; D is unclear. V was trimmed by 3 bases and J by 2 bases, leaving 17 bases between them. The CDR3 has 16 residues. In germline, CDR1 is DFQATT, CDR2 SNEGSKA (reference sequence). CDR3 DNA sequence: TGCAGTGCTAGTCCCTTTTCCGGGCTTACCAAAAACATTCAGTACTTC. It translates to CSASPFSGLTKNIQYF.

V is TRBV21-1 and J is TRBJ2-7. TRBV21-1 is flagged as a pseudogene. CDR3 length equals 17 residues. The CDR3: CASNYTVDQNGIYEQYV. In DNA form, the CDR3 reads TGTGCCAGCAACTATACCGTGGACCAGAACGGTATCTACGAGCAGTACGTC.